The 19 T cell receptor beta chains below were found in one sample sequenced in a study of T cell repertoires in cytomegalovirus infection. From the reads, TCRdb called clonotypes with MiXCR, one entry per CDR3 protein. This repertoire shows 700,000 to 950,000 distinct CDR3 sequences, over 25% found once; its top ten account for roughly 12%. No antigen has been identified for these receptors. Here the sequenced sample was cultured CD8+ T cells from PBMCs, taken from culture after CMV antigen stimulation. The receptor set was obtained from a human donor in good health (CMV status not recorded). Some clones in this sample may be carry-over from other donors' samples.

The J gene is TRBJ2-1, the V gene TRBV6-5; D may be TRBD2 (5 bases). The CDR3 covers 15 residues. The germline CDR1 and CDR2 sequences are MNHEY and SVGAGI. V was trimmed by 2 bases and J by 0 bases, leaving 8 bases between them. As DNA, the CDR3 is TGTGCCAGCAGTTACGGGGAGAGCTCCTACAATGAGCAGTTCTTC. Translation gives CASSYGESSYNEQFF.

This sequence joins TRBV4-1 and TRBJ1-3; 11 bases are a match to TRBD1. The germline gives CDR1 MGHRA, CDR2 YSYEKL. The CDR3 loop spans 16 amino acids. J gave up 2 bases and V 4 bases, and 4 bases lay outside the gene matches. CDR3 in DNA: TGCGCCAGCAGCCTTCGGGGACAGGGGGCTGGAAACACCATATATTTT. Protein: CASSLRGQGAGNTIYF.

This chain joins TRBV6-5 and TRBJ2-7; maybe TRBD1 (5 bases). V was pared by 5 bases and J by 3 bases, with 11 bases between. The germline V gene encodes CDR1 MNHEY and CDR2 SVGAGI. The CDR3 contains 13 residues. The DNA for the CDR3 is TGTGCCAGCAGTAAGGACAATTTCTACGAGCAGTACTTC. As protein: CASSKDNFYEQYF.

For the CDR3, the DNA is TGCAGTGCCCGGGGACCGACCTACGAGCAGTACTTC. Its protein is CSARGPTYEQYF. V gene TRBV20-1 combines with J gene TRBJ2-7; D is tentatively TRBD1 or TRBD2 (5 bases each). This CDR3 contains 12 residues. CDR1 is DFQATT, CDR2 SNEGSKA, per germline (reference sequence). Trimming left V 6 bases short and J 2 bases short, with 11 bases between.

Turning to this clonotype: One end of the junction varies from germline; a read error may be responsible. The J gene is TRBJ1-6, the V gene TRBV4-1; no clear D. The germline V gene encodes CDR1 MGHRA and CDR2 YSYEKL. The CDR3 covers 15 residues. In DNA form, the CDR3 reads TGCGCCAGCAGCCAAGATCCTGCAATGAGTTCACCCCCCCACTTT. Translated, it gives CASSQDPAMSSPPHF.

V gene TRBV12-3 or TRBV12-4 combines with J gene TRBJ2-1, with 7 bases identical to TRBD1. CDR3 size: 13 residues. J lost 10 bases, V lost 0 bases, and 3 bases had no gene match. This CDR3 reads CASSLALRGEQFF. Written as DNA, the CDR3 is TGTGCCAGCAGTTTAGCGCTCAGGGGGGAGCAGTTCTTC.

V gene TRBV5-1 combines with J gene TRBJ2-7, with a weak D call TRBD2 (6 bases). There are 15 residues in the CDR3. Germline CDR1 reads SGHRS; CDR2 reads YFSETQ. V was clipped by 4 bases and J by 5 bases, with 19 bases between them. DNA for the CDR3: TGCGCCAGCAGCCCCCGGGACTCAACCGGGGACGAGCAGTACTTC. Protein: CASSPRDSTGDEQYF.

As to this clonotype: Relative to the germline gene, one junction end is altered; a read error may explain this. V is TRBV10-3 and J is TRBJ1-2; TRBD1 agrees at 12 bases. Germline values: CDR1 ENHRY, CDR2 SYGVKD. This CDR3 is 15 amino acids long. This CDR3 reads CAIKVIGTGGFGYSF. The CDR3 coding sequence is TGTGCCATCAAAGTAATCGGGACAGGGGGCTTTGGCTACTCCTTC.

The gene calls are TRBV15 and TRBJ1-6; no reliable D call. There are 13 residues in the CDR3. Germline V gene data show CDR1 as LNHNV and CDR2 as YYDKDF (reference sequence). V gave up 7 bases and J gave up 8 bases, with 12 bases separating them. The CDR3 is CATKPTEDSPLHF. The CDR3, as DNA: TGTGCCACCAAACCCACGGAGGATTCACCCCTCCACTTT. Together with reference TRBV15 and TRBJ1-6, the CDR3 gives the full variable domain: DAMVIQNPRYQVTQFGKPVTLSCSQTLNHNVMYWYQQKSSQAPKLLFHYYDKDFNNEADTPDNFQSRRPNTSFCFLDIRSPGLGDTAMYLCATKPTEDSPLHFGNGTRLTVT.

Many counts were recorded for this clonotype. The chain is built from TRBV7-2 and TRBJ2-5; 13 bases map to TRBD2. The V segment lost 5 bases and the J segment 1 base; nucleotides outside the gene matches: 1. The V gene's germline CDR1 is SGHTA and CDR2 FQGNSA. The CDR3 has 15 residues. In DNA, the CDR3 is TGTGCCAGCAGCAGACTAGCGGGGGGCCAAGAGACCCAGTACTTC. This sequence encodes CASSRLAGGQETQYF.

The chain uses TRBV6-2 or TRBV6-3 and TRBJ2-7; the D is unclear. The CDR3 length is 15 residues. CDR1 is MNHEY and CDR2 is SVGEGT in the germline V gene. The V gene lost 2 bases and the J gene lost 3 bases, with 14 bases spanning the gap. The CDR3 region has the DNA TGTGCCAGCAGTTACGGGCTTTCCACGGACTACGAGCAGTACGTC. It yields the protein CASSYGLSTDYEQYV.

In its sample, this clonotype was seen a few times. The V and J genes are TRBV14 and TRBJ1-1; 11 bases are shared with TRBD1. The CDR3 covers 20 residues. V was pared by 0 bases and J by 5 bases, with 17 bases of the junction left unmatched. The germline V gene has CDR1 SGHDN and CDR2 FVKESK. This chain's CDR3 is CASSQEDPDRGLRWRTEAFF. For the CDR3, the DNA is TGTGCCAGCAGCCAAGAAGACCCGGACAGGGGGCTACGGTGGAGGACTGAAGCTTTCTTT. The full variable domain, its missing parts supplied by reference TRBV14 and TRBJ1-1, is EAGVTQFPSHSVIEKGQTVTLRCDPISGHDNLYWYRRVMGKEIKFLLHFVKESKQDESGMPNNRFLAERTGGTYSTLKVQPAELEDSGVYFCASSQEDPDRGLRWRTEAFFGQGTRLTVV.

This clonotype showed up just a few times. The chain has TRBV4-1 and TRBJ2-3; 14 bases are shared with TRBD2. V shed 3 bases and J 5 bases; nucleotides not matched to a gene: 4. The CDR3 covers 16 residues. Per the germline V gene, CDR1 is MGHRA and CDR2 is YSYEKL. This CDR3 reads CASSQEGLAGVDTQYF. CDR3 nucleotide sequence: TGCGCCAGCAGCCAGGAGGGACTAGCGGGGGTAGATACGCAGTATTTT.

The chain recombines TRBV3-1 with TRBJ2-3; D possibly corresponds to TRBD1 (5 bases). Germline loops: CDR1 LGHDT, CDR2 YNNKEL (reference sequence). The V end lost 7 bases, the J end lost 2 bases, and 16 bases lay between the germline ends. The CDR3 is made up of 15 amino acids. In DNA form, the CDR3 reads TGTGCCAGCAAATCGAAAGGACACCTCACAGATACGCAGTATTTT. It is translated as CASKSKGHLTDTQYF.

The V gene is TRBV19, the J gene TRBJ1-2, with D possibly matching TRBD1 (5 bases). The V end was cut by 10 bases, the J end by 2 bases, with 11 bases between. The CDR3 has 12 amino acids. Per germline, CDR1 LNHDA and CDR2 SQIVND (reference sequence). CDR3 in amino acids: CATLHRNYGYTF. CDR3 sequence (DNA): TGTGCCACCCTACACAGGAACTATGGCTACACCTTC.

This CDR3 is CASRRQGSNTEAFF. CDR3 sequence (DNA): TGTGCCAGCAGACGACAGGGATCGAACACTGAAGCTTTCTTT. This chain joins TRBV5-6 and TRBJ1-1, with 7 bases aligning to TRBD1. The CDR3 extends over 14 amino acids. Germline CDR1 SGHDT, CDR2 YYEEEE. V was pared by 5 bases and J by 1 base, with 5 bases of the junction left unmatched.

In its sample, this clonotype was seen once. This chain links TRBV7-4 with TRBJ1-3; 7 bases match TRBD1. Germline values: CDR1 SGHVT, CDR2 SQSDAQ. V was pared by 5 bases and J by 0 bases, with 7 bases of the junction left unmatched. This CDR3 contains 16 residues. CDR3 bases: TGTGCCAGCAGCAACACAGGGGCCAGCTCTGGAAACACCATATATTTT. Its protein product is CASSNTGASSGNTIYF.

This clonotype was counted only a few times. This chain connects TRBV6-5 to TRBJ2-2, with 7 bases aligning to TRBD2. Unmatched junction bases numbered 13, after V lost 4 bases and J lost 5 bases. The germline V gene has CDR1 MNHEY and CDR2 SVGAGI. This CDR3 is 17 amino acids long. For the CDR3, the DNA is TGTGCCAGCAGTTTCCCCCCTGCGGGGGTCGGTACCGGGGAGCTGTTTTTT. Its translation: CASSFPPAGVGTGELFF.

V gene TRBV6-6 combines with J gene TRBJ1-1; no firm D call. This CDR3 comprises 13 residues. Trimming pared 2 bases from V and 3 bases from J, leaving 7 bases between. Germline CDR1 and CDR2: MNHNY and SVGAGI (reference sequence). The CDR3 sequence is CASSYTDYTEAFF. CDR3 DNA: TGTGCCAGCAGTTACACAGACTACACTGAAGCTTTCTTT.